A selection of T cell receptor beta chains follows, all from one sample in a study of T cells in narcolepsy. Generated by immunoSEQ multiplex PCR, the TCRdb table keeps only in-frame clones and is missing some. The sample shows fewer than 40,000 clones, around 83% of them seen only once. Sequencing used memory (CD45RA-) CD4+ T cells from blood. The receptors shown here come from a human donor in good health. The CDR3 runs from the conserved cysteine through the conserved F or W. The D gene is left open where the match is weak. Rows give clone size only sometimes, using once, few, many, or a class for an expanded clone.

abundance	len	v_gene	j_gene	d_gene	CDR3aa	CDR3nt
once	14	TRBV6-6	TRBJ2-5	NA	CASSFGGGGETQYF	TGTGCCAGCAGTTTCGGGGGCGGGGGTGAGACCCAGTACTTC
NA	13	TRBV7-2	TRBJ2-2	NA	CASSRNAGGELFF	TGTGCCAGCAGCCGGAACGCGGGCGGGGAGCTGTTTTTT
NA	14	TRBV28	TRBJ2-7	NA	CASSRQGGTYEQYF	TGTGCCAGCAGTCGACAGGGCGGGACCTACGAGCAGTACTTC
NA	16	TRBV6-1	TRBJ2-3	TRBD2	CASSVSGGAGTDTQYF	TGTGCCAGCAGTGTTAGCGGGGGGGCCGGGACAGATACGCAGTATTTT
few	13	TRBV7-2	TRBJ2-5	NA	CASSQRDGETQYF	TGCGCCAGCAGCCAACGGGACGGGGAGACCCAGTACTTC
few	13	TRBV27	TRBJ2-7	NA	CASSAWVGYEQYF	TGTGCCAGCAGTGCTTGGGTGGGCTACGAGCAGTACTTC
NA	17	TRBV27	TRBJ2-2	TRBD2	CASRRGGPVFNTGELFF	TGTGCCAGTCGGCGGGGGGGCCCCGTATTTAACACCGGGGAGCTGTTTTTT
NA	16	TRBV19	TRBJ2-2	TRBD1	CASSPSGQGGTGELFF	TGTGCCAGTAGCCCATCGGGACAGGGAGGGACCGGGGAGCTGTTTTTT
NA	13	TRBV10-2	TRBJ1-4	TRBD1	CASRDRSNEKLFF	TGCGCCAGCAGGGACAGGAGTAATGAAAAACTGTTTTTT
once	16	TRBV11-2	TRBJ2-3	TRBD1	CASRSPRGQGYDTQYF	TGTGCCAGCAGGTCGCCGCGGGGACAGGGATATGATACGCAGTATTTT
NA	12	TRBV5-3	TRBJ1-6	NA	CARSRYNSPLHF	TGTGCCAGAAGCCGGTATAATTCACCCCTCCACTTT
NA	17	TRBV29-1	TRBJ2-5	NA	CSVDSSYGRGIGETQYF	TGCAGCGTTGATTCGTCCTATGGCAGGGGCATAGGGGAGACCCAGTACTTC
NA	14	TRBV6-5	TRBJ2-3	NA	CASSSRVVADTQYF	TGTGCCAGCAGTAGTAGGGTTGTGGCAGATACGCAGTATTTT
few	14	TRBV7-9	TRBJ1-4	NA	CASRQQGVNEKLFF	TGTGCCAGCAGACAGCAGGGTGTGAATGAAAAACTGTTTTTT
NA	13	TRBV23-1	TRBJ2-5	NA	CASSRGTEETQYF	TGCGCCAGCAGCCGCGGGACAGAAGAGACCCAGTACTTC
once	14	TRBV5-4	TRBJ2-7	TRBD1	CASSLGQGRNEQYF	TGTGCCAGCAGCTTGGGACAGGGGCGGAACGAGCAGTACTTC
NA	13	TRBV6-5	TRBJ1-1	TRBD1	CASSYAGTGKAFF	TGTGCCAGCAGTTACGCCGGGACAGGGAAAGCTTTCTTT
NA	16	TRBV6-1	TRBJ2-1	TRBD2	CASSEFGTSGVREQFF	TGTGCCAGCAGTGAATTCGGGACTAGCGGGGTTCGGGAGCAGTTCTTC
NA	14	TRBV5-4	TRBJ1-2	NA	CASSSSGVTRGYTF	TGTGCCAGCAGCTCTTCGGGGGTTACCCGAGGCTACACCTTC
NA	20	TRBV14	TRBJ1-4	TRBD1	CASSHISGTGASTTNEKLFF	TGTGCCAGCAGCCATATATCCGGGACAGGGGCCTCTACAACTAATGAAAAACTGTTTTTT
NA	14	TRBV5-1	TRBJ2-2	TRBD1	CASSLDRATGELFF	TGCGCCAGCAGCCTGGACAGGGCTACCGGGGAGCTGTTTTTT
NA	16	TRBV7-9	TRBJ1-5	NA	CASSLDKTFSNQPQHF	TGTGCCAGCAGCTTAGATAAGACCTTTAGCAATCAGCCCCAGCATTTT
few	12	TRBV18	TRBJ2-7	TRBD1	CASSHRGDEQYF	TGTGCCAGCTCCCACAGGGGTGACGAGCAGTACTTC
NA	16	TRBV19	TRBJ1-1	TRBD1	CASSPIWGQGDTEAFF	TGTGCCAGTAGTCCGATCTGGGGACAGGGAGACACTGAAGCTTTCTTT
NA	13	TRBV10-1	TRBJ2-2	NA	CASSESITGELFF	TGCGCCAGCAGTGAGTCGATTACCGGGGAGCTGTTTTTT
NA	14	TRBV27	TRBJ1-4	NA	CASSFTGPEDRLFF	TGTGCCAGCAGTTTCACCGGGCCGGAGGACAGACTGTTTTTT
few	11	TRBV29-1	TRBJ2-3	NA	CSVPAPHGQYF	TGCAGCGTCCCGGCCCCCCACGGGCAGTATTTT
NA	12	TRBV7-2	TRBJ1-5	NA	CASSSPHQPQHF	TGTGCCAGCAGCTCCCCCCATCAGCCCCAGCATTTT
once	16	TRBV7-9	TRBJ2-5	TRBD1	CASSSPGTGLQETQYF	TGTGCCAGCAGCTCCCCCGGGACAGGGCTCCAAGAGACCCAGTACTTC
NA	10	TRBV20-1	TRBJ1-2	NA	CSAEQNGYTF	TGCAGTGCTGAACAAAATGGCTACACCTTC
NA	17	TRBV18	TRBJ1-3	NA	CASSPPFGTSSGNTIYF	TGTGCCAGCTCACCACCATTCGGGACGAGCTCTGGAAACACCATATATTTT
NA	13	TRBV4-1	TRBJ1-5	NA	CASSEHSGTPRHF	TGCGCCAGCAGCGAACATTCGGGGACCCCTCGGCATTTT
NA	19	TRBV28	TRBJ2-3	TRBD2	CASSLLSGGAEGSTDTQYF	TGTGCCAGCAGTTTACTTAGCGGGGGGGCCGAAGGTAGCACAGATACGCAGTATTTT
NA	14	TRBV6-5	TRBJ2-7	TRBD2	CASSYGLAAYEQYF	TGTGCCAGCAGTTACGGACTAGCGGCCTACGAGCAGTACTTC
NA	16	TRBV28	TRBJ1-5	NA	CASSLGGSGSNQPQHF	TGTGCCAGCAGTTTAGGGGGGTCAGGGAGCAATCAGCCCCAGCATTTT
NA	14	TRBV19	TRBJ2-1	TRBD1	CASRRDRAVNEQFF	TGTGCCAGTCGGAGGGACAGGGCCGTTAATGAGCAGTTCTTC